The next 6 T cell receptor beta chains were all read from a single sample in a study of blood T cell repertoires in COVID-19. Sequenced by immunoSEQ multiplex PCR; TCRdb stores in-frame clones only, minus some. Here the sample spans hundreds of thousands of clones, about 88% being singletons. Sequenced sample: peripheral blood. Receptor source: a middle-aged woman who had recovered from COVID-19.

The rearrangement joins TRBV7-3 to TRBJ2-1, with 9 bases lining up with TRBD2. Per germline, CDR1 SGHTA and CDR2 FQGTGA. This CDR3 is 14 amino acids long. With 5 bases clipped from V and 6 bases from J, the junction kept 5 bases outside the gene matches. In DNA, the CDR3 is TGTGCCAGCAGCCCCGGGACTAGCCTCAATGAGCAGTTCTTC. Protein product: CASSPGTSLNEQFF.

The gene calls are TRBV7-9 and TRBJ2-4; 7 bases agree with TRBD1. CDR3 size: 13 residues. The germline V gene has CDR1 SEHNR and CDR2 FQNEAQ (reference sequence). V gave up 5 bases and J gave up 9 bases; unmatched junction bases: 7. CDR3 in DNA: TGTGCCAGCAGCCCACGGGCAGGGGGCATTCAGTACTTC. This sequence encodes CASSPRAGGIQYF.

V usage is TRBV5-5 and J usage is TRBJ2-5; D is perhaps TRBD1 (6 bases). In germline, CDR1 is SGHKS, CDR2 YYEKEE (reference sequence). Trimming pared 0 bases from V and 5 bases from J, leaving 11 bases between. The CDR3 is 14 amino acids. The CDR3 loop reads CASSLVQGLETQYF. Written as DNA, the CDR3 is TGTGCCAGCAGCTTGGTTCAGGGGTTGGAGACCCAGTACTTC.

This rearrangement joins TRBV7-2 to TRBJ2-7; 11 bases are shared with TRBD2. Germline assignment: CDR1 SGHTA and CDR2 FQGNSA. V gave up 5 bases and J gave up 9 bases; unmatched junction bases: 6. The CDR3 is 13 amino acids. The CDR3 DNA is TGTGCCAGCAGCGCCAAGCTAGCGGGGGGGCAGTACGTC. Translated: CASSAKLAGGQYV.

The chain couples TRBV27 to TRBJ2-6; no clear D. Trimming removed 1 base at V and 0 bases at J, with 7 bases between. Per the germline V gene, CDR1 is MNHEY and CDR2 is SMNVEV (reference sequence). The CDR3 has 16 amino acids. CDR3 residues: CASSLWAVSGANVLTF. Written as DNA, the CDR3 is TGTGCCAGCAGTTTATGGGCCGTCTCTGGGGCCAACGTCCTGACTTTC.

The genes are TRBV7-9 and TRBJ2-5, with D perhaps matching TRBD2 (5 bases). V was trimmed by 1 base and J by 4 bases, leaving 7 bases between them. There are 13 residues in the CDR3. CDR1 SEHNR and CDR2 FQNEAQ come from the germline V gene (reference sequence). The CDR3 DNA reads TGTGCCAGCAGCTTAGGGGCGGGAGAGACCCAGTACTTC. Residues: CASSLGAGETQYF.